A selection of T cell receptor beta chains follows, all from one sample in a study of blood T cell repertoires in COVID-19. The assay was immunoSEQ multiplex PCR, and TCRdb's table has in-frame clones only and misses some. Of roughly 54,000 clones in the sample, about 89% were seen once. Input material: peripheral blood. Receptors were obtained from a woman aged 55 to 70 with active or convalescent COVID-19. Both conserved end residues are trimmed from each CDR3.

V gene: TRBV9
CDR3 length: 15
CDR3 protein: ASSGTSGGAATGELF

V gene: TRBV7-9
CDR3 length: 13
CDR3 protein: ASSRGTVGNQPQH

V gene: TRBV3-1/TRBV3-2
CDR3 length: 14
CDR3 protein: ASSLIGGSSYNEQF

V gene: TRBV5-8
CDR3 length: 13
CDR3 protein: ASSLGAGQAYEQY

V gene: TRBV27
CDR3 length: 11
CDR3 protein: ASRTGDRQPQH

V gene: TRBV7-2
CDR3 length: 10
CDR3 protein: ASSFMKGNYT

V gene: TRBV5-4
CDR3 length: 12
CDR3 protein: ASSLGGAEQPQH

V gene: TRBV18
CDR3 length: 13
CDR3 protein: ASSPIGFTPDTQY

V gene: TRBV4-3
CDR3 length: 14
CDR3 protein: ASSPRLAASTDTQY

V gene: TRBV11-1
CDR3 length: 14
CDR3 protein: ASSPYLQGSQETQY

V gene: TRBV5-5
CDR3 length: 11
CDR3 protein: ASSGGSTDTQY

V gene: TRBV28
CDR3 length: 10
CDR3 protein: ASRQNTGELF

V gene: TRBV28
CDR3 length: 12
CDR3 protein: ASSVQRQGYGYT

V gene: TRBV7-2
CDR3 length: 12
CDR3 protein: ASSNRGIGYGYT

V gene: TRBV7-9
CDR3 length: 12
CDR3 protein: ASSLRAGDSPLH

V gene: TRBV6-2/TRBV6-3
CDR3 length: 13
CDR3 protein: ASSSRRDLNQPQH

V gene: TRBV29-1
CDR3 length: 11
CDR3 protein: SGADRGRTEAF

V gene: TRBV7-2
CDR3 length: 12
CDR3 protein: ASSLGGGEEKLF

V gene: TRBV2
CDR3 length: 13
CDR3 protein: ASSERQGVTDTQY

V gene: TRBV28
CDR3 length: 13
CDR3 protein: ASSVPGTANQPQH

V gene: TRBV5-6
CDR3 length: 12
CDR3 protein: ASSYGQGRNTIY

V gene: TRBV6-4
CDR3 length: 13
CDR3 protein: ASSETGLATDTQY

V gene: TRBV28
CDR3 length: 17
CDR3 protein: ASSLFFSGGEHSYNEQF

V gene: TRBV6-5
CDR3 length: 12
CDR3 protein: ASSTPRIADTQY

V gene: TRBV6-5
CDR3 length: 13
CDR3 protein: ASSSQGYSGNTIY

V gene: TRBV18
CDR3 length: 13
CDR3 protein: ASSPLQGAQETQY

V gene: TRBV6-5
CDR3 length: 10
CDR3 protein: ASSWTGAEAF

V gene: TRBV5-3
CDR3 length: 14
CDR3 protein: ARSWETGTGNTEAF

V gene: TRBV6-5
CDR3 length: 13
CDR3 protein: ASRDLAGGRREQY

V gene: TRBV5-1
CDR3 length: 15
CDR3 protein: ASSLGTSGGASGEQF

V gene: TRBV28
CDR3 length: 13
CDR3 protein: ASREEGKLNYGYT

V gene: TRBV6-5
CDR3 length: 12
CDR3 protein: ASRLRSSYNEQF

V gene: TRBV28
CDR3 length: 16
CDR3 protein: ASSPGQDVVSLLGEQY

V gene: TRBV9
CDR3 length: 12
CDR3 protein: ASSAHSGSYEQY

V gene: TRBV20-1
CDR3 length: 9
CDR3 protein: SADATGFQY

V gene: TRBV28
CDR3 length: 14
CDR3 protein: ASSSNVWTGFGEAF

V gene: TRBV7-9
CDR3 length: 11
CDR3 protein: ASSLGAGTEAF

V gene: TRBV18
CDR3 length: 16
CDR3 protein: ASSPKPLGGRSGNTIY

V gene: TRBV6-5
CDR3 length: 13
CDR3 protein: ASSLNGGGGTEAF

V gene: TRBV2
CDR3 length: 12
CDR3 protein: ASRPGTGSYEQY

V gene: TRBV18
CDR3 length: 10
CDR3 protein: ASSPGLPTLH

V gene: TRBV4-3
CDR3 length: 13
CDR3 protein: ASSQVRSSYNEQF

V gene: TRBV28
CDR3 length: 9
CDR3 protein: ASTKPEQAF

V gene: TRBV19
CDR3 length: 13
CDR3 protein: ASSIPNAAYNEQF

V gene: TRBV30
CDR3 length: 12
CDR3 protein: AWNNRGKNQPQH

V gene: TRBV2
CDR3 length: 11
CDR3 protein: ASSDAGGNGYT

V gene: TRBV28
CDR3 length: 13
CDR3 protein: ASSSPAGGDTEAF

V gene: TRBV11-2
CDR3 length: 10
CDR3 protein: ASSLAGDGYT

V gene: TRBV5-1
CDR3 length: 16
CDR3 protein: ASSATSGDLTWRQTQY

V gene: TRBV6-4
CDR3 length: 13
CDR3 protein: ASSSSGGFNYGYT

V gene: TRBV28
CDR3 length: 11
CDR3 protein: ASSSYSGYGYT